This T cell receptor (beta chain) was found in a study of shared clonotypes between healthy human individuals (dated by TCRdb to about 2020). As for the study more broadly: The cohort included three men and a couple of women between 18 and 49 years of age. For each donor, three plates each were used for CD4 naive and CD4 memory, two plates were used for CD8 naive, and one plate was used for CD8 memory. To estimate repertoire size and how much clonotype sharing occurs between individuals, the study deeply sequenced the blood TCR repertoires of several healthy adults. Different laboratories and diverse techniques were used to prepare libraries and sequence TCR repertoires, to increase sequencing depth and limit assay-specific biases. Each donor's leukapheresis produced roughly between about 0.8 and 10 billion PBMCs.

CD8 naive samples were obtained by positive selection for CCR7 among CD45RO-negative cells, yielding a CD45RA+CCR7+ population from which TemRA cells were excluded. Donors were healthy HIV-negative adults with no recently reported acute infections or vaccinations. All donors were Caucasian adults living in Nashville, Tennessee, USA. Blood was obtained by leukapheresis, after which PBMCs were separated by Ficoll-Histopaque density gradient centrifugation and cryopreserved in liquid nitrogen vapor phase. Purity and quantity of every magnetically sorted T cell population were checked by analytical flow cytometry. Genomic DNA was isolated from each sorted fraction and quantified by UV absorbance on a Nanodrop 2000c. TCR CDR3 regions were amplified from genomic DNA by multiplex PCR using the deep immunoSEQ assay. Genomic DNA extracted from each cell subset was distributed evenly over all wells of several immunoSEQ 96-well plates, and each plate served as one replicate. For sorted subsets, each replicate PCR was loaded with roughly 0.2 ug genomic DNA, equivalent to approximately 27,000 T cell genomes. Purified libraries were measured with a Qubit 3.0 fluorometer, size-checked on a Bioanalyzer 2100, and measured again with the KAPA Library Quantification kit. Each immunoSEQ 96-well plate was sequenced on its own single-read 150-cycle Illumina NextSeq 550 flow cell. On the study's bioinformatics: Because the immunoSEQ output included only junctional sequences and no quality scores, the filtering could not be the same as the filtering used for full-length reads. Sequences were annotated with PyIR, a Python wrapper for IgBLAST v1.9, and V/J genes and CDR3 were assigned using IMGT germline references. Any read was removed if the V/J assignment was weak (E-value above 1e-6), the CDR3 was missing, or the read contained stop codons, out-of-frame junctions, or ambiguous translated residues. V3J clonotypes were defined as sequences sharing the same inferred V gene, J gene, and CDR3 amino acid sequence. Percentage overlap between repertoires was calculated by dividing the number of shared unique clonotypes by the size of the smaller repertoire. Repertoire richness was assessed with RTK rarefaction, the Chao1 estimator, and Recon v2.1 estimates of unobserved clonotypes. Generation probabilities for all TCRbeta clonotypes obtained by the gDNA method from four donors were computed using OLGA. TCRdb retrieved this table from immuneACCESS and kept in-frame rearrangements only. Not all clones are present; in checked studies, unresolved V genes account for under half, and no reason is known for the remainder. V and J calls and clone size are copied from that table; D and trimming were computed from the DNA. Here the sample has 2 million or so clones; 85% to 95% occur a single time. Of the sample, 0.9% to 1.3% is held by the ten largest clones.

Overall study outcomes, separate from this receptor: Pairwise subsampling led to the expectation that sequencing depth would affect the degree of clonotype sharing among donors. Higher generation probabilities were observed for clonotypes shared by all four sorted-subset donors than for non-shared clonotypes. Sampling was restricted to blood, and TCR repertoires in tissue are likely to differ from TCR repertoires in blood. Larger estimated clonotype richness was generally found for naive subsets than for memory subsets. Because the study included only a small number of donors, the genetic and exposure-history diversity represented was limited. Across a few donors, about 4.5% of naive CD4, 3% to 3.5% of naive CD8, approximately 2.5% of memory CD4, and 0.4% of memory CD8 clonotypes were shared. Incomplete sequencing was indicated by rarefaction of sorted-subset datasets, despite the large sequencing depth.

The germline V gene sets CDR1 to SQVTM and CDR2 to ANQGSEA. V loses 2 bases at its end and J loses 7 bases; junction bases beyond the gene matches: 11. From the cysteine up to the phenylalanine, the CDR3 has a length of 14 residues. The entry retains the CDR3 DNA only, 42 bases that are in frame from base 1. About this clone: The antigen it binds to is not known. There are no base qualities to consult, and no much larger clone falls within one base.

Sequenced material: naive CD8+ T cells sorted from blood. The sample's cell subset or site label, in plain terms: CD45RA+CCR7+. This TCR was sampled from a young man in good health. The V gene is TRBV29-1 and the J gene is TRBJ2-7, and TRBD1 aligns with 7 junction nucleotides. At the DNA level, the sequence is TGCAGCGTTGAAACTGGGACAGCCGCTAGGGAGCAGTACTTC. Its coded protein is CSVETGTAAREQYF.